This TCR beta chain was identified during a study of T cell repertoires in cytomegalovirus infection. This clonotype turned up a few times. Antigen unknown. TCRdb analysed the reads with MiXCR anew, one entry per CDR3 protein. Among 80,000 to 90,000 distinct CDR3 sequences, more than 40% were seen once, and the ten largest hold approximately 95%. Sequencing was performed on CD8+ T cells from cultured PBMCs, taken from culture after CMV antigen stimulation. The TCR originated in a human donor in good health (CMV status not recorded). Some clones in this sample may be carry-over from other donors' samples.

The CDR3 here is CASNLWRDQGADTQYF. CDR3 nucleotide sequence: TGTGCCAGCAACCTCTGGCGGGACCAGGGCGCAGATACGCAGTATTTT. This rearrangement joins TRBV6-6 to TRBJ2-3, with TRBD2 as a possible D gene (6 bases). Germline V lookup: CDR1 MNHNY, CDR2 SVGAGI (reference sequence). The CDR3 contains 16 residues. Trimming cost V 7 bases and J 4 bases, with 21 bases left between them.